These T cell receptor beta chains were read from a single sample in a study of CD4 T cells in relation to SARS-CoV-2 and coronaviruses. Assay used: immunoSEQ multiplex PCR; TCRdb lists only in-frame clones, some missing. The data show 35,000 or so clones, about four fifths seen once. For these TCRs, the target antigens are not known. Sequenced: naive CD4+ T cells from PBMCs, cultured in vitro. The receptors come from an adult with COVID-19. CDR3s include the opening cysteine and the closing phenylalanine or tryptophan. The D gene is left open where the match is weak. Not all rows give a size; the values are once, few, many and, for expanded clones, a class.

>.|TRBJ1-1|.|TRBV30
CAEARGGSWLNTEAFF
TGTGCCGAGGCACGGGGGGGGTCATGGCTGAACACTGAAGCTTTCTTT
>.|TRBJ2-2|.|TRBV2
CASSEEGAGELFF
TGTGCCAGCAGTGAAGAAGGGGCCGGGGAGCTGTTTTTT
>.|TRBJ2-4|.|TRBV6-2/TRBV6-3
CASSPLGLAKNIQYF
TGTGCCAGCAGTCCCCTGGGGTTAGCCAAAAACATTCAGTACTTC
>.|TRBJ2-5|.|TRBV27
CASSFARYGGQETQYF
TGTGCCAGCAGTTTCGCCCGCTACGGCGGGCAAGAGACCCAGTACTTC
>.|TRBJ1-4|.|TRBV28
CASSHPSQGWPSNEKLFF
TGTGCCAGCAGTCACCCTAGTCAGGGTTGGCCCTCAAATGAAAAACTGTTTTTT
>.|TRBJ2-1|TRBD2|TRBV7-9
CASRLAGGYNEQFF
TGTGCCAGCAGACTAGCGGGAGGGTACAATGAGCAGTTCTTC
>.|TRBJ1-4|TRBD1|TRBV18
CASSLNRGRNEKLFF
TGTGCCAGCTCACTGAACAGGGGTCGGAATGAAAAACTGTTTTTT
>.|TRBJ2-7|TRBD2|TRBV18
CASSPLAGEQYF
TGTGCCAGCTCACCGCTAGCGGGAGAGCAGTACTTC
>.|TRBJ2-1|TRBD2|TRBV28
CASSLLMSRLAGNEQFF
TGTGCCAGCAGTTTATTAATGTCGAGACTAGCAGGAAATGAGCAGTTCTTC
>.|TRBJ2-5|.|TRBV7-6
CASSLVRRGQETQYF
TGTGCCAGCAGCTTAGTACGCAGGGGCCAAGAGACCCAGTACTTC
>.|TRBJ1-1|.|TRBV25-1
CASSRTANTEAFF
TGTGCCAGCAGTCGGACAGCGAACACTGAAGCTTTCTTT
>.|TRBJ2-5|.|TRBV19
CASSIGGRRKTQYF
TGTGCCAGTAGTATTGGGGGGCGACGGAAGACCCAGTACTTC
>.|TRBJ2-7|TRBD2|TRBV27
CASRKGLAGGLEIYEQYF
TGTGCCAGCAGAAAGGGACTAGCGGGAGGCCTAGAAATCTACGAGCAGTACTTC
>few|TRBJ2-1|.|TRBV5-1
CASSVGTDYNEQFF
TGCGCCAGCAGCGTAGGGACCGATTACAATGAGCAGTTCTTC
>.|TRBJ2-7|.|TRBV3-1/TRBV3-2
CASSQIGGPYTEQYF
TGTGCCAGCAGCCAAATTGGGGGGCCGTATACCGAGCAGTACTTC
>.|TRBJ2-3|.|TRBV7-9
CASSRGDTQYF
TGTGCCAGCAGTCGAGGAGATACGCAGTATTTT
>once|TRBJ2-7|TRBD1|TRBV4-1
CASSQVGTANYEQYF
TGCGCCAGCAGCCAAGTAGGGACAGCAAACTACGAGCAGTACTTC
>few|TRBJ1-5|TRBD1|TRBV2
CASSIDRGGQPQHF
TGTGCCAGCAGCATAGACAGGGGAGGTCAGCCCCAGCATTTT
>once|TRBJ2-5|.|TRBV2
CASTINGGAQETQYF
TGTGCCAGCACCATCAATGGGGGAGCCCAAGAGACCCAGTACTTC
>.|TRBJ2-7|.|TRBV10-3
CAISGTTAYEQYF
TGTGCCATCAGTGGGACAACGGCCTACGAGCAGTACTTC